A single sample is the source of the 29 T cell receptor beta chains below, sequenced in a study of human T cells and chemical hapten exposure. Time point denoted: patch test 3, about 24 weeks after DPC sensitization. Specified treatment: therapeutic diphenylcyclopropenone sensitization with weekly scalp DPC. A single record per CDR3 protein comes from TCRdb applying MiXCR to the RACE reads. The data show roughly 100,000 distinct CDR3 sequences, 34% seen once. The source material was whole blood, sampled in connection with sensitization to the hapten diphenylcyclopropenone (DPC). Receptors were obtained from a man aged 35 to 55 with alopecia areata. Some clones in this sample may be carry-over from other donors' samples.

This clonotype was counted between two and nine times. The chain carries TRBV24-1 and TRBJ2-3, with D unresolved. CDR1 KGHDR and CDR2 SFDVKD come from the germline V gene. CDR3 size: 13 residues. V gave up 2 bases and J gave up 0 bases, with 2 bases separating them. CDR3 loop: CATSDYSTDTQYF. The CDR3, as DNA: TGTGCCACCAGTGATTATAGCACAGATACGCAGTATTTT.

This clonotype came up a few times. The chain uses TRBV24-1 and TRBJ1-2, with D perhaps TRBD1 (5 bases). The germline CDR1 and CDR2 sequences are KGHDR and SFDVKD. Trimming removed 0 bases from V and 2 bases from J, with 15 bases in between. The CDR3 contains 17 residues. CDR3 sequence reads: CATSDLRGTELNYGYTF. The CDR3 coding sequence is TGTGCCACCAGTGATTTGCGGGGGACTGAGCTGAACTATGGCTACACCTTC.

V gene TRBV29-1 combines with J gene TRBJ1-1; TRBD1 might be the D (5 bases). Looked up from germline, CDR1 is SQVTM and CDR2 is ANQGSEA. V lost 3 bases and J lost 1, with 12 bases in between. There are 14 residues in the CDR3. Written as DNA, the CDR3 is TGCAGCGTTGACGTGTGGGGCGGGAACACTGAAGCTTTCTTT. Amino acid sequence: CSVDVWGGNTEAFF.

Only one count was recorded for this clonotype. This chain uses TRBV10-3 with TRBJ2-3, with 7 nucleotides matching TRBD2. CDR3 length equals 17 residues. V trimming: 0 bases; J trimming: 7 bases; junction bases outside the gene matches: 13. Germline V gene sequence: CDR1 ENHRY, CDR2 SYGVKD. The CDR3 bases are TGTGCCATCAGTGAGTCCCCCTCTAGCGGACCGGGGAATACGCAGTATTTT. It specifies CAISESPSSGPGNTQYF.

This clonotype was seen more than once but under ten times. The chain combines TRBV3-1 with TRBJ2-1; D unresolved. Germline V gives CDR1 LGHDT, CDR2 YNNKEL (reference sequence). V gave up 3 bases and J gave up 6 bases, with 9 bases separating them. The CDR3 extends over 13 amino acids. In DNA form, the CDR3 reads TGTGCCAGCAGCCAGGGCATTTTCAATGAGCAGTTCTTC. This sequence encodes CASSQGIFNEQFF.

The chain uses TRBV6-2 or TRBV6-3 and TRBJ2-1, with 7 bases that match TRBD2. The CDR3 is made up of 15 amino acids. The germline V gene encodes CDR1 MNHEY and CDR2 SVGEGT. The V and J ends lost 2 bases and 9 bases, in that order; junction bases with no gene match: 10. The chain's CDR3 is CASSYSLAVGGEQFF. CDR3 DNA: TGTGCCAGCAGTTACAGTCTAGCGGTGGGGGGTGAGCAGTTCTTC.

In its sample, this clonotype was seen a few times. The chain's CDR3 is CSAKGQFTYNEQFF. CDR3 coding DNA: TGCAGTGCGAAGGGACAGTTTACTTACAATGAGCAGTTCTTC. This sequence joins TRBV20-1 and TRBJ2-1, with 7 bases matching TRBD1. The CDR3 runs 14 residues. V gave up 6 bases and J gave up 4 bases; unmatched junction bases: 9. Germline CDR1 is DFQATT and CDR2 is SNEGSKA (reference sequence).

The CDR3 loop is CASIRQVEAFF. The CDR3 nucleotides are TGTGCCAGCATAAGACAGGTGGAAGCTTTCTTT. The chain couples TRBV6-1 to TRBJ1-1, with D tentatively TRBD1 (6 bases). Trimming took off 7 bases at V and 8 bases at J, with 11 bases between the two ends. The CDR3 contains 11 residues. Germline-derived CDR1 and CDR2 are MNHNS and SASEGT.

CDR3 sequence (DNA): TGTGCCAGCAGCCCACGCCACAACCCCGAGACCCAGTACTTC. It encodes CASSPRHNPETQYF. The V and J genes are TRBV21-1 and TRBJ2-5. TRBV21-1 is annotated as a pseudogene. The CDR3 contains 14 residues.

The CDR3 DNA is TGTGCCAGCAGCTTAGAGGTGGGCGCGGACGAGCAGTTCTTC. Its protein is CASSLEVGADEQFF. J is TRBJ2-1 and V is TRBV7-9; D gene uncertain. Trimming removed 1 base at V and 10 bases at J, with 14 bases between. This CDR3 has 14 amino acids. Germline loops: CDR1 SEHNR, CDR2 FQNEAQ (reference sequence).

There are a few counts of this clonotype. This sequence joins TRBV24-1 and TRBJ1-1; no clear D gene. Germline V lookup: CDR1 KGHDR, CDR2 SFDVKD. The ends were cut back, 1 base at V and 0 bases at J, with 11 bases in the middle. This CDR3 is 16 amino acids long. CDR3 DNA sequence: TGTGCCACCAGTGATTTAGGAAAGGGCTTGAACACTGAAGCTTTCTTT. This encodes CATSDLGKGLNTEAFF.

The chain recombines TRBV3-1 with TRBJ2-5, with TRBD2 matching 7 bases. The CDR3 spans 16 residues. Germline V gives CDR1 LGHDT, CDR2 YNNKEL (reference sequence). V shed 0 bases, J shed 6 bases, and the junction held 10 bases outside the gene matches. The CDR3 reads CASSQEFEGGPKTQYF. The CDR3 region has the DNA TGTGCCAGCAGCCAAGAATTCGAGGGAGGGCCAAAGACCCAGTACTTC.

This clonotype has a handful of counts. This sequence joins TRBV9 and TRBJ2-1; 13 bases are shared with TRBD2. Per germline, CDR1 SGDLS and CDR2 YYNGEE. V shed 1 base and J 0 bases; nucleotides not matched to a gene: 7. The CDR3 is made up of 19 amino acids. CDR3 protein: CASSVTGLAGDPSYNEQFF. In DNA, the CDR3 is TGTGCCAGCAGCGTAACCGGACTAGCGGGAGACCCCTCCTACAATGAGCAGTTCTTC. The full variable domain, rest sourced from reference TRBV9 and TRBJ2-1, is DSGVTQTPKHLITATGQRVTLRCSPRSGDLSVYWYQQSLDQGLQFLIQYYNGEERAKGNILERFSAQQFPDLHSELNLSSLELGDSALYFCASSVTGLAGDPSYNEQFFGPGTRLTVL.

This clonotype was seen just once. The chain couples TRBV5-1 to TRBJ1-1; tentatively, D is TRBD1 (5 bases). The CDR3 is 14 residues long. V gave up 1 base and J gave up 4 bases, with 11 bases separating them. The V gene's germline CDR1 is SGHRS and CDR2 YFSETQ. The CDR3 coding sequence is TGCGCCAGCAGCTTGCTGTCTGGGGGCACTGAAGCTTTCTTT. Protein sequence: CASSLLSGGTEAFF.

There are a few counts of this clonotype. V is TRBV7-3 and J is TRBJ1-6, with no clear D. The CDR3 spans 14 residues. V was shortened by 8 bases and J by 0 bases, with 8 bases between the two germline ends. Germline CDR1 and CDR2: SGHTA and FQGTGA. The CDR3 region has the DNA TGTGCCAGCGGTCTCAGCTCCTATAATTCACCCCTCCACTTT. It yields the protein CASGLSSYNSPLHF.

V gene TRBV20-1 combines with J gene TRBJ2-3, with D perhaps TRBD1 (5 bases). The CDR3 has 15 residues. With 0 bases removed from V and 3 bases from J, the gap between germline ends came to 13 bases. Germline V gives CDR1 DFQATT, CDR2 SNEGSKA (reference sequence). The chain's CDR3 is CSARDQGRRTDTQYF. The CDR3 DNA reads as TGCAGTGCTAGAGATCAGGGCAGGAGAACAGATACGCAGTATTTT.

This clonotype was observed a handful of times. The J gene is TRBJ2-7, the V gene TRBV20-1; no definite D call. The CDR3 extends over 14 amino acids. V lost 6 bases, J lost 6 bases, and 21 bases lay in between. Germline assignment: CDR1 DFQATT and CDR2 SNEGSKA (reference sequence). CDR3 sequence (DNA): TGCAGTGCCGAAGTTGGGCCCAATCCAAGCGAGCAGTACTTC. Translation: CSAEVGPNPSEQYF.

This clonotype was found a few times. The chain links TRBV24-1 to TRBJ2-2; 8 bases map to TRBD1. CDR1 is KGHDR, CDR2 SFDVKD, per germline. The ends lost 3 bases at V and 3 bases at J; junction bases unmatched: 5. The CDR3 covers 16 residues. The CDR3 sequence is CATSDTGTGDTGELFF. For the CDR3, the DNA is TGTGCCACCAGTGATACCGGGACAGGAGACACCGGGGAGCTGTTTTTT.

This clonotype has just a few counts. The chain is built from TRBV5-6 and TRBJ1-5, with 9 bases aligning to TRBD1. This CDR3 contains 16 residues. Germline CDR1 reads SGHDT; CDR2 reads YYEEEE. The J segment lost 5 bases and the V segment lost 2 bases, leaving 8 bases of the junction unmatched. CDR3: CASSFTSGTGYQPQHF. Written as DNA, the CDR3 is TGTGCCAGCAGCTTTACCTCTGGGACAGGGTATCAGCCCCAGCATTTT.

This chain connects TRBV7-8 to TRBJ1-5; D is possibly TRBD1 (6 bases). V shed 5 bases and J shed 6 bases, with 14 bases lying between them. The CDR3 runs to 14 residues. The germline gives CDR1 SGHVS, CDR2 FQNEAQ. CDR3 sequence: CASSQDRQGQPQHF. DNA for the CDR3: TGTGCCAGCAGCCAAGACAGGCAGGGTCAGCCCCAGCATTTT.

The sample holds many counts of this clonotype. The chain has TRBV29-1 and TRBJ2-6, with no clear D. The CDR3 runs 15 residues. With 0 bases removed from V and 1 base from J, the gap between germline ends came to 7 bases. Germline V gives CDR1 SQVTM, CDR2 ANQGSEA. CDR3 in amino acids: CSVEEVGSGANVLTF. In DNA, the CDR3 is TGCAGCGTTGAAGAAGTAGGTTCTGGGGCCAACGTCCTGACTTTC.

In this sample, this clonotype turned up once. V usage is TRBV7-8 and J usage is TRBJ1-1; weak D call: TRBD1 (5 bases). V was trimmed by 6 bases and J by 8 bases, leaving 13 bases between them. In germline, CDR1 is SGHVS, CDR2 FQNEAQ. The CDR3 runs 12 residues. The CDR3 sequence is CASRLATGEAFF. CDR3 coding DNA: TGTGCCAGCAGGCTAGCCACAGGAGAAGCTTTCTTT.

This clonotype showed up just a few times. The chain combines TRBV6-5 with TRBJ1-3; 10 bases match TRBD1. CDR1 is MNHEY and CDR2 is SVGAGI in the germline V gene. The J segment lost 0 bases and the V segment lost 6 bases, leaving 5 bases of the junction unmatched. The CDR3 has 16 residues. DNA for the CDR3: TGTGCCAGCAGGAGACAGGGGGCCTCCTCTGGAAACACCATATATTTT. Residues: CASRRQGASSGNTIYF.

The rearrangement links TRBV29-1 to TRBJ2-4, with D unresolved. Germline loops: CDR1 SQVTM, CDR2 ANQGSEA. The CDR3 spans 12 residues. V lost 6 bases and J 7 bases, leaving 13 bases between the germline ends. CDR3 sequence reads: CSVAQPPNIQYF. CDR3 coding DNA: TGCAGCGTCGCACAGCCCCCTAACATTCAGTACTTC.

This clonotype turned up a few times. V gene TRBV12-2 combines with J gene TRBJ2-3; TRBD1 is taken as the D call from the table, unchecked against the DNA. TRBV12-2 is described as a pseudogene. The length of the CDR3 is 18 residues. CDR3 DNA sequence: TGTGCAAGTCGCTTAGTAGGGGGGACACCCAGGGTCCCAGATACGCAGTATTTT. Translating gives CASRLVGGTPRVPDTQYF.

The chain couples TRBV19 to TRBJ1-1, with D tentatively TRBD1 (5 bases). Per the germline V gene, CDR1 is LNHDA and CDR2 is SQIVND (reference sequence). The V gene lost 7 bases and the J gene lost 5 bases, with 23 bases spanning the gap. This CDR3 contains 16 residues. Here the CDR3 reads CASTLGDGRETTEAFF. CDR3 nucleotides: TGTGCCAGTACCCTAGGAGATGGCAGGGAAACGACTGAAGCTTTCTTT.

This chain links TRBV18 with TRBJ2-5; no reliable D call. Germline loops: CDR1 KGHSH, CDR2 LQKENI. The CDR3 is 12 residues long. V was shortened by 3 bases and J by 0 bases, with 2 bases between the two germline ends. Written as DNA, the CDR3 is TGTGCCAGCTCACCGAACCAAGAGACCCAGTACTTC. Translated, it gives CASSPNQETQYF.

The V and J genes are TRBV5-1 and TRBJ1-4; TRBD1 matches 7 bases. The CDR3 totals 14 residues. With V trimmed by 5 bases and J by 3 bases, 4 bases remained unmatched. CDR1 and CDR2 from the germline V gene are SGHRS and YFSETQ. The DNA for the CDR3 is TGCGCCAGCAGAACGGGACAGCCTAATGAAAAACTGTTTTTT. Translation: CASRTGQPNEKLFF.

This clonotype was seen a few times. The chain is built from TRBV4-3 and TRBJ2-3; possibly TRBD2 for D (6 bases). Trimming took off 6 bases at V and 0 bases at J, with 13 bases between the two ends. CDR3 length: 15 residues. Germline V gene sequence: CDR1 LGHNA, CDR2 YSLEER. CDR3 region: CASRRDSSSTDTQYF. The CDR3 region has the DNA TGCGCCAGCAGGCGGGACTCCTCTAGCACAGATACGCAGTATTTT.